The 32 T cell receptor beta chains below were found in one sample sequenced in a study of T cell responses to AZD1222 COVID-19 vaccine. The protocol was immunoSEQ multiplex PCR, while the TCRdb copy is restricted to in-frame clones and leaves out a portion. The sample shows 150,000 to 200,000 clones, around nine tenths of them seen only once. The sample was peripheral blood, taken on day 0 of AZD1222 vaccination. The receptors stem from an adult in good health.

The chain joins TRBV27 to TRBJ1-5; the D gene is possibly TRBD1 (5 bases). Germline values: CDR1 MNHEY, CDR2 SMNVEV (reference sequence). V was pared by 2 bases and J by 7 bases, with 12 bases between. There are 14 residues in the CDR3. CDR3 in amino acids: CASSLGGAGQPQHF. The CDR3 DNA is TGTGCCAGCAGTTTAGGAGGGGCGGGACAGCCCCAGCATTTT.

V gene TRBV19 combines with J gene TRBJ2-7; 7 bases are shared with TRBD1. Looked up from germline, CDR1 is LNHDA and CDR2 is SQIVND (reference sequence). Losses at the gene ends were 3 bases for V and 2 bases for J; bases not matched to a gene: 13. The CDR3 consists of 17 residues. The CDR3 loop reads CASSIPPGTDFPYEQYF. The CDR3 DNA follows: TGTGCCAGTAGTATCCCCCCTGGGACAGACTTTCCCTACGAGCAGTACTTC. Full variable domain (outside the CDR3, taken from reference TRBV19 and TRBJ2-7): DGGITQSPKYLFRKEGQNVTLSCEQNLNHDAMYWYRQDPGQGLRLIYYSQIVNDFQKGDIAEGYSVSREKKESFPLTVTSAQKNPTAFYLCASSIPPGTDFPYEQYFGPGTRLTVT.

This chain joins TRBV6-6 and TRBJ1-2; D is uncertain. V lost 6 bases and J lost 2, with 13 bases in between. CDR3 length equals 14 residues. Per the germline V gene, CDR1 is MNHNY and CDR2 is SVGAGI (reference sequence). The DNA for the CDR3 is TGTGCCAGCAGGTATGAGAACAGCAACTATGGCTACACCTTC. The encoded protein is CASRYENSNYGYTF.

This clone was picked up a small number of times. The genes are TRBV10-1 and TRBJ2-2; D is perhaps TRBD1 or TRBD2 (5 bases each). The germline gives CDR1 WNHNN, CDR2 SYGVQD (reference sequence). The CDR3 totals 14 residues. Trimming shortened V by 4 bases and J by 6 bases, and 12 bases separated the two germline ends. The CDR3 protein is CASSVGRGAGELFF. DNA of the CDR3: TGCGCCAGCAGTGTGGGTAGAGGGGCCGGGGAGCTGTTTTTT.

This chain connects TRBV6-6 to TRBJ2-1; 14 bases map to TRBD2. Germline V gene lookup returns CDR1 MNHNY and CDR2 SVGAGI (reference sequence). This CDR3 contains 16 residues. Germline trimming cut 2 bases from V and 7 bases from J; bases unmatched to any gene: 4. CDR3 bases: TGTGCCAGCAGTTACCCGACTAGCGGGAGGGTTAATGAGCAGTTCTTC. Its translation is CASSYPTSGRVNEQFF.

V usage is TRBV28 and J usage is TRBJ2-5, with TRBD1 matching 7 bases. This CDR3 comprises 14 residues. Trimming at V came to 8 bases and at J to 0 bases, leaving 6 bases not matched to a gene. Germline V gene sequence: CDR1 MDHEN, CDR2 SYDVKM. The DNA for the CDR3 is TGTGCCAGCGGACAACAGGGGTACCAAGAGACCCAGTACTTC. This sequence encodes CASGQQGYQETQYF.

The rearrangement uses TRBV24-1 and TRBJ2-2, with D perhaps matching TRBD2 (6 bases). Germline V lookup: CDR1 KGHDR, CDR2 SFDVKD. CDR3 length: 16 residues. The V end lost 2 bases, the J end lost 0 bases, and 9 bases lay between the germline ends. The CDR3 spells CATSDWGGANTGELFF. The CDR3 coding sequence is TGTGCCACCAGTGATTGGGGAGGCGCGAACACCGGGGAGCTGTTTTTT.

In nucleotides, the CDR3 is TGCAGCGTTGATCTGTACAATGAGCAGTTCTTC. The encoded protein is CSVDLYNEQFF. The genes are TRBV29-1 and TRBJ2-1; D is unresolved. CDR3 length: 11 amino acids. CDR1 and CDR2 from the germline V gene are SQVTM and ANQGSEA. Trimming removed 3 bases from V and 4 bases from J, with 4 bases in between.

This clone was found once. The V and J genes are TRBV27 and TRBJ2-1; 9 nucleotides agree with TRBD1. In germline, CDR1 is MNHEY, CDR2 SMNVEV (reference sequence). With 4 bases clipped from V and 5 bases from J, the junction kept 6 bases outside the gene matches. The CDR3 totals 15 residues. This chain's CDR3 is CASSSQGAPNNEQFF. CDR3 sequence (DNA): TGTGCCAGCAGTTCACAGGGGGCGCCGAACAATGAGCAGTTCTTC.

V and J are TRBV10-1 and TRBJ1-4; D gene uncertain. V lost 3 bases, J lost 4 bases, and 6 bases lay in between. Germline V lookup: CDR1 WNHNN, CDR2 SYGVQD (reference sequence). This CDR3 has 13 residues. The CDR3 DNA sequence: TGCGCCAGCAGTGACAGCATTAATGAAAAACTGTTTTTT. Protein: CASSDSINEKLFF.

In this sample, this clone turned up a few times. The genes are TRBV6-5 and TRBJ1-2; weak D call: TRBD1 (5 bases). From germline, CDR1 is MNHEY and CDR2 SVGAGI. The CDR3 has 14 amino acids. Trimming pared 0 bases from V and 9 bases from J, leaving 14 bases between. The CDR3: CASSYSTGRGSYTF. The CDR3 bases are TGTGCCAGCAGTTACTCCACGGGGCGGGGTAGCTACACCTTC.

The count of this clone is one. V gene TRBV2 combines with J gene TRBJ1-2; no definite D call. This CDR3 comprises 12 residues. The germline gives CDR1 SNHLY, CDR2 FYNNEI. Trimming shortened V by 3 bases and J by 8 bases, and 10 bases separated the two germline ends. CDR3 residues: CASSEVQSGYTF. The DNA of the CDR3 is TGTGCCAGCAGTGAGGTACAGTCCGGCTACACCTTC.

The chain has TRBV6-1 and TRBJ1-4, with 9 bases aligning to TRBD1. J lost 2 bases, V lost 0 bases, and 7 bases had no gene match. CDR3 length equals 18 residues. Germline CDR1 and CDR2: MNHNS and SASEGT. The CDR3 region is CASSEALQGARTNEKLFF. The CDR3, as DNA: TGTGCCAGCAGTGAAGCGCTACAGGGGGCGCGGACTAATGAAAAACTGTTTTTT.

Here the CDR3 reads CASSPGGGGQGDSPLHF. CDR3 nucleotide sequence: TGTGCCAGCAGTCCCGGGGGAGGGGGACAGGGGGATTCACCCCTCCACTTT. The rearrangement joins TRBV6-6 to TRBJ1-6; 11 positions agree with TRBD1. The CDR3 sequence is 17 residues long. Trimming cost V 5 bases and J 8 bases; bases outside gene matches: 11. The germline gives CDR1 MNHNY, CDR2 SVGAGI (reference sequence).

This clone has just one count. The chain employs TRBV7-2 and TRBJ2-3, with a tentative D call TRBD1 (5 bases). Trimming cost V 4 bases and J 4 bases, with 9 bases left between them. This CDR3 has 13 residues. CDR1 is SGHTA, CDR2 FQGNSA, per germline. CDR3 region: CASSSFRADTQYF. The CDR3, as DNA: TGTGCCAGCAGCTCCTTCAGGGCAGATACGCAGTATTTT. Drawing the rest from reference TRBV7-2 and TRBJ2-3, the complete variable domain is GAGVSQSPSNKVTEKGKDVELRCDPISGHTALYWYRQSLGQGLEFLIYFQGNSAPDKSGLPSDRFSAERTGGSVSTLTIQRTQQEDSAVYLCASSSFRADTQYFGPGTRLTVL.

The chain carries TRBV13 and TRBJ2-1; possible D gene TRBD2, 5 bases. Germline V gene data show CDR1 as PRHDT and CDR2 as FYEKMQ (reference sequence). The CDR3 runs to 13 residues. V gave up 5 bases and J gave up 6 bases, with 11 bases separating them. CDR3 bases: TGTGCCAGCAGCCTCATTAGCGCCAATGAGCAGTTCTTC. This translates into CASSLISANEQFF.

This clone was seen more than once but under ten times. The chain joins TRBV19 to TRBJ1-5, with 9 bases matching TRBD1. Germline lookup yields CDR1 LNHDA and CDR2 SQIVND (reference sequence). V shed 5 bases, J shed 5 bases, and the junction held 1 base outside the gene matches. The CDR3 is 13 residues long. The CDR3 nucleotides are TGTGCCAGTAGTGGGGACAGGGATCAGCCCCAGCATTTT. This gives the protein CASSGDRDQPQHF.

This clone was found a few times. The CDR3 protein is CASSPNHGELFF. CDR3 DNA sequence: TGTGCCAGCAGCCCCAATCACGGGGAGCTGTTTTTT. V usage is TRBV28 and J usage is TRBJ2-2; D gene ambiguous. V lost 6 bases to trimming and J lost 7 bases, with 9 bases between them. Germline CDR1 and CDR2: MDHEN and SYDVKM. There are 12 residues in the CDR3.

The chain is built from TRBV5-4 and TRBJ1-1; 8 nucleotides agree with TRBD1. CDR3 length: 13 amino acids. Trimming removed 6 bases from V and 6 bases from J; junction bases left unmatched: 7. Per the germline V gene, CDR1 is SGHNT and CDR2 is YYREEE (reference sequence). Here the CDR3 reads CASNSPGGPEAFF. In DNA form, the CDR3 reads TGTGCCAGCAATTCCCCAGGGGGCCCTGAAGCTTTCTTT.

The count of this clone is one. The chain couples TRBV28 to TRBJ1-2; maybe TRBD1 (5 bases). This CDR3 spans 12 amino acids. V gave up 5 bases and J gave up 5 bases, with 9 bases separating them. The germline V gene has CDR1 MDHEN and CDR2 SYDVKM. The CDR3 reads CASSARQYGYTF. DNA for the CDR3: TGTGCCAGCAGTGCTAGACAGTATGGCTACACCTTC.

This clone showed up just a few times. In nucleotides, the CDR3 is TGTGCCATCAGTGAGGCGGGTGGTGGAAACTACGAGCAGTACTTC. Its protein is CAISEAGGGNYEQYF. This chain links TRBV10-3 with TRBJ2-7; TRBD2 might be the D (5 bases). This CDR3 is 15 amino acids long. With 2 bases removed from V and 3 bases from J, the gap between germline ends came to 14 bases. Germline CDR1 ENHRY, CDR2 SYGVKD.

This CDR3 reads CASSLIGSVTQYF. The DNA for the CDR3 is TGTGCCAGCAGCTTGATCGGTAGCGTTACGCAGTATTTT. The chain is built from TRBV5-4 and TRBJ2-3; D is perhaps TRBD2 (5 bases). Trimming cost V 1 base and J 8 bases, with 11 bases left between them. CDR1 is SGHNT, CDR2 YYREEE, per germline (reference sequence). CDR3 length: 13 amino acids.

J is TRBJ1-4 and V is TRBV2; 10 bases agree with TRBD1. The CDR3 is 15 amino acids. V dropped 2 bases and J dropped 8; count of bases not matched to a gene: 5. Germline lookup yields CDR1 SNHLY and CDR2 FYNNEI. The CDR3 bases are TGTGCCAGCAGTGAACGGGACAGGGGACGAGAAAAACTGTTTTTT. Translating it yields CASSERDRGREKLFF.

The chain recombines TRBV2 with TRBJ1-5, with D uncertain. The germline gives CDR1 SNHLY, CDR2 FYNNEI. CDR3 length: 12 amino acids. Trimming stripped 7 bases from V and 1 base from J, with 5 bases between. The CDR3 protein is CASTDSNQPQHF. The CDR3 DNA is TGTGCCAGCACGGACAGCAATCAGCCCCAGCATTTT. The whole variable domain, remainder taken from reference TRBV2 and TRBJ1-5, is EPEVTQTPSHQVTQMGQEVILRCVPISNHLYFYWYRQILGQKVEFLVSFYNNEISEKSEIFDDQFSVERPDGSNFTLKIRSTKLEDSAMYFCASTDSNQPQHFGDGTRLSIL.

This clone was observed a handful of times. This rearrangement joins TRBV9 to TRBJ1-2; possibly TRBD1 for D (6 bases). The CDR3 length is 14 residues. With 2 bases removed from V and 1 base from J, the gap between germline ends came to 9 bases. Germline CDR1 is SGDLS and CDR2 is YYNGEE. The CDR3, as DNA: TGTGCCAGCAGCGTTGGGACAAATAACTATGGCTACACCTTC. Its protein is CASSVGTNNYGYTF.

CDR3 nucleotides: TGTGCCAGCAGTTACTCTTCCAGGGGGAACACTGAAGCTTTCTTT. Its translation: CASSYSSRGNTEAFF. The rearrangement joins TRBV6-5 to TRBJ1-1; D possibly corresponds to TRBD1 (6 bases). The CDR3 runs to 15 residues. Germline-derived CDR1 and CDR2 are MNHEY and SVGAGI. Trimming removed 0 bases from V and 1 base from J, with 9 bases in between.

The gene calls are TRBV9 and TRBJ2-5; 10 nucleotides align to TRBD1. The germline gives CDR1 SGDLS, CDR2 YYNGEE. Trimming took 3 bases from V and 2 from J; bases not matched to a gene: 7. This CDR3 has 16 residues. CDR3 nucleotide sequence: TGTGCCAGCAGCGCCACCCCGGGACAGGGGCAAGAGACCCAGTACTTC. It specifies CASSATPGQGQETQYF.

This clone was recorded a few times. The gene calls are TRBV2 and TRBJ2-7; D unresolved. The V end lost 2 bases, the J end lost 2 bases, and 10 bases lay between the germline ends. CDR3 size: 14 residues. Per germline, CDR1 SNHLY and CDR2 FYNNEI. The CDR3 sequence is CASSEQTPPYEQYF. The CDR3 nucleotides are TGTGCCAGCAGTGAACAGACACCTCCCTACGAGCAGTACTTC.

The rearrangement uses TRBV25-1 and TRBJ1-5; no definite D call. V was trimmed by 3 bases and J by 4 bases, leaving 4 bases between them. From germline, CDR1 is MGHDK and CDR2 SYGVNS. This CDR3 is built from 12 residues. The CDR3 coding sequence is TGTGCCAGCAGTGATAGTAATCAGCCCCAGCATTTT. Residues: CASSDSNQPQHF. The variable domain in full, completed from reference TRBV25-1 and TRBJ1-5, reads EADIYQTPRYLVIGTGKKITLECSQTMGHDKMYWYQQDPGMELHLIHYSYGVNSTEKGDLSSESTVSRIRTEHFPLTLESARPSHTSQYLCASSDSNQPQHFGDGTRLSIL.

Ten or more counts support this clone. The chain couples TRBV7-8 to TRBJ1-2; D is ambiguous. Germline V CDR1 and CDR2: SGHVS, FQNEAQ. The CDR3 extends over 15 amino acids. V was cut by 1 base and J by 3 bases, with 12 bases left in between. In nucleotides, the CDR3 is TGTGCCAGCAGCTTAGGAATCGGCAGCTACTATGGCTACACCTTC. This gives the protein CASSLGIGSYYGYTF.

The V and J genes are TRBV19 and TRBJ1-3; a possible D gene is TRBD1 (6 bases). The V gene lost 9 bases and the J gene lost 0 bases, with 15 bases spanning the gap. Germline V gene lookup returns CDR1 LNHDA and CDR2 SQIVND (reference sequence). The CDR3 totals 15 residues. The CDR3 loop reads CASSRGPGSGNTIYF. CDR3 in DNA: TGTGCCAGCTCCCGGGGGCCCGGCTCTGGAAACACCATATATTTT. The full variable domain, rest sourced from reference TRBV19 and TRBJ1-3, is DGGITQSPKYLFRKEGQNVTLSCEQNLNHDAMYWYRQDPGQGLRLIYYSQIVNDFQKGDIAEGYSVSREKKESFPLTVTSAQKNPTAFYLCASSRGPGSGNTIYFGEGSWLTVV.

The chain employs TRBV28 and TRBJ2-7; 9 bases fit TRBD2. The trim removed 7 bases at V and 2 bases at J, leaving 12 bases unmatched. The CDR3 runs 16 residues. In germline, CDR1 is MDHEN, CDR2 SYDVKM. The CDR3 DNA is TGTGCCAGCAAGTCCGCTAGCGGGAATCCCCCCTACGAGCAGTACTTC. This translates into CASKSASGNPPYEQYF.